This TCR beta chain was identified during a study of neurological immune-mediated disorders. There are 12 residues in the CDR3. Germline V gene sequence: CDR1 SEHNR, CDR2 FQNEAQ (reference sequence). With 10-nucleotide random UMIs, 5'RACE was used to make the cDNA. TCRdb analysed the 5' RACE reads with MiXCR anew, one entry per CDR3 protein. Of some 80,000 distinct CDR3 sequences listed, 5.8% are singletons. Described time point: longitudinal time-point 2. The clonotype originates from a woman aged 55 to 70 with multiple sclerosis. Sample: PBMCs. V usage is TRBV7-9 and J usage is TRBJ2-3; D is perhaps TRBD2 (6 bases). The CDR3: CACGEGTDTQYF. The CDR3 nucleotides are TGTGCGTGCGGGGAAGGCACAGATACGCAGTATTTT. The complete variable domain, with remaining parts taken from reference TRBV7-9 and TRBJ2-3, reads DTGVSQNPRHKITKRGQNVTFRCDPISEHNRLYWYRQTLGQGPEFLTYFQNEAQLEKSRLLSDRFSAERPKGSFSTLEIQRTEQGDSAMYLCACGEGTDTQYFGPGTRLTVL.